One and the same sample provided the 23 T cell receptor beta chains below, sequenced in a study of blood T cells in healthy people across ages. Primers used in a second PCR of roughly 7 to 12 cycles were a sample-barcoded 5' primer and a J-beta primer mix. TCRdb passed the 5' RACE reads through MiXCR, listing each CDR3 protein once. Counted here are some 710,000 distinct CDR3 sequences, about 45% occurring once; the ten biggest clones make up 15% to 20%. What was sequenced was blood. All receptors come from a man older than 75 in good health.

The V and J genes are TRBV12-3 or TRBV12-4 and TRBJ2-3; 14 bases fit TRBD2. V lost 5 bases to trimming and J lost 0 bases; unmatched junction nucleotides: 7. The CDR3 contains 18 residues. CDR3 residues: CASSPRLAGGSSTDTQYF. The CDR3 DNA reads as TGTGCCAGCAGTCCTCGACTAGCGGGAGGGTCTAGCACAGATACGCAGTATTTT.

This clonotype was observed a few times. J is TRBJ2-5 and V is TRBV20-1; 7 nucleotides match TRBD1. With 7 bases clipped from V and 7 bases from J, the junction kept 15 bases outside the gene matches. The CDR3 is 14 residues long. CDR1 and CDR2 from the germline V gene are DFQATT and SNEGSKA (reference sequence). The DNA of the CDR3 is TGCAGTGGCACGATCGAAGGGGGCAGATGGACCCAGTACTTC. This sequence encodes CSGTIEGGRWTQYF.

This chain links TRBV5-5 with TRBJ2-1; 11 nucleotides agree with TRBD2. The J segment lost 0 bases and the V segment lost 3 bases, leaving 5 bases of the junction unmatched. The CDR3 totals 17 residues. Germline V CDR1 and CDR2: SGHKS, YYEKEE (reference sequence). CDR3 DNA sequence: TGTGCCAGCAGCTGGACAACTAGCGGGAGCTCCTACAATGAGCAGTTCTTC. This sequence encodes CASSWTTSGSSYNEQFF.

J is TRBJ2-3 and V is TRBV29-1; 11 bases fit TRBD2. CDR1 and CDR2 (germline): SQVTM, ANQGSEA. V gave up 5 bases and J gave up 5 bases; unmatched junction bases: 9. The CDR3 loop spans 15 amino acids. The CDR3 loop reads CSVMTGTSGGDTQYF. The CDR3 DNA follows: TGCAGCGTTATGACCGGGACTAGCGGAGGAGATACGCAGTATTTT.

In its sample, this clonotype was seen many times. This chain joins TRBV29-1 and TRBJ2-1, with a tentative D call TRBD1 (5 bases). Trimming took off 7 bases at V and 6 bases at J, with 10 bases between the two ends. Germline CDR1 and CDR2: SQVTM and ANQGSEA. The CDR3 contains 11 residues. In DNA, the CDR3 is TGCAGCGGTTCTAGGGGCAATGAGCAGTTCTTC. Protein sequence: CSGSRGNEQFF.

This sequence joins TRBV24-1 and TRBJ2-1, with D possibly matching TRBD2 (6 bases). The J call may be in error: the DNA end matches TRBJ2-7 better. The CDR3 is made up of 16 amino acids. Germline V lookup: CDR1 KGHDR, CDR2 SFDVKD. CDR3 residues: CATSQGGMSSYNEQYF. Written as DNA, the CDR3 is TGTGCCACCAGTCAAGGCGGGATGAGCTCCTACAATGAGCAGTACTTC.

This clonotype was detected a few times. This chain uses TRBV7-2 with TRBJ2-6; D is uncertain. The CDR3 has 17 amino acids. Trimming pared 1 base from V and 1 base from J, leaving 11 bases between. Looked up from germline, CDR1 is SGHTA and CDR2 is FQGNSA. The CDR3 spells CASSLGVGFSGANVLTF. The CDR3 DNA reads as TGTGCCAGCAGCTTAGGGGTTGGGTTTTCTGGGGCCAACGTCCTGACTTTC.

The chain couples TRBV7-2 to TRBJ2-5, with TRBD1 as a possible D gene (8 bases). Germline V lookup: CDR1 SGHTA, CDR2 FQGNSA. The CDR3 is 15 amino acids. V was clipped by 5 bases and J by 2 bases, with 15 bases between them. The CDR3 DNA is TGTGCCAGCAGCGTTGTACAGGGGGGGCAAGAGACCCAGTACTTC. It translates to CASSVVQGGQETQYF.

The chain couples TRBV27 to TRBJ2-1; 9 bases match TRBD2. The DNA end lines up better with TRBJ2-7; the J call may be wrong. The CDR3 has 18 residues. Germline V CDR1 and CDR2: MNHEY, SMNVEV (reference sequence). CDR3 DNA: TGTGCCAGCAGTTTAAGTGTTGGAGTGAGCGGGGGGACCAATGAGCAGTACTTC. It specifies CASSLSVGVSGGTNEQYF.

The V call is TRBV6-2 or TRBV6-3, the J call TRBJ2-3; D not resolved. In germline, CDR1 is MNHEY, CDR2 SVGEGT. The CDR3 extends over 11 amino acids. V was shortened by 8 bases and J by 7 bases, with 10 bases between the two germline ends. For the CDR3, the DNA is TGTGCCAGCGAAGACGGGTATACGCAGTATTTT. Its translation: CASEDGYTQYF.

This clonotype was found a few times. This sequence joins TRBV7-3 and TRBJ2-3; D may be TRBD1 or TRBD2 (5 bases each). Germline CDR1 reads SGHTA; CDR2 reads FQGTGA. V lost 3 bases and J lost 1, with 8 bases in between. There are 14 residues in the CDR3. The CDR3 nucleotides are TGTGCCAGCAGCTTTATGGGGGGCACAGATACGCAGTATTTT. It codes for CASSFMGGTDTQYF.

The sample holds many counts of this clonotype. The V and J genes are TRBV20-1 and TRBJ1-6; no reliable D call. CDR3 length: 15 amino acids. Trimming removed 0 bases from V and 10 bases from J, with 16 bases in between. Germline V gives CDR1 DFQATT, CDR2 SNEGSKA (reference sequence). This CDR3 reads CSARDRVYEGSPLHF. CDR3 coding DNA: TGCAGTGCTAGAGATCGGGTTTATGAAGGATCACCCCTCCACTTT.

CDR3 bases: TGTGCCAGCAGCGTAGGGCCGGGACAGGGGGTGTTAAACACCGGGGAGCTGTTTTTT. Its protein is CASSVGPGQGVLNTGELFF. The chain is built from TRBV9 and TRBJ2-2; 11 nucleotides match TRBD1. Germline V gives CDR1 SGDLS, CDR2 YYNGEE. The CDR3 is made up of 19 amino acids. With V trimmed by 0 bases and J by 2 bases, 9 bases remained unmatched.

The chain is built from TRBV7-6 and TRBJ2-1; D could derive from TRBD1 or TRBD2 (5 bases each). The CDR3 has 14 residues. Per the germline V gene, CDR1 is SGHVS and CDR2 is FNYEAQ. Trimming removed 5 bases at V and 7 bases at J, with 15 bases between. In DNA form, the CDR3 reads TGTGCCAGCAGCGCCGGGACCCCGTATAATGAGCAGTTCTTC. This translates into CASSAGTPYNEQFF.

V is TRBV9 and J is TRBJ2-7; a weak D match, TRBD1 (7 bases). CDR1 is SGDLS, CDR2 YYNGEE, per germline. The CDR3 runs 15 residues. Between the trimmed V and J ends, which lost 0 bases and 4 bases, there was a span of 14 bases. CDR3 in amino acids: CASSVAAGQNYEQYF. The CDR3 coding sequence is TGTGCCAGCAGCGTAGCTGCGGGACAGAATTACGAGCAGTACTTC.

The rearrangement joins TRBV14 to TRBJ2-5; 9 nucleotides align to TRBD1. V lost 1 base, J lost 1 base, and 4 bases stayed unmatched. Per the germline V gene, CDR1 is SGHDN and CDR2 is FVKESK. The length of the CDR3 is 16 residues. The chain's CDR3 is CASSQGTGVIQETQYF. The CDR3 DNA reads as TGTGCCAGCAGCCAAGGGACAGGGGTAATCCAAGAGACCCAGTACTTC. The full variable domain, rest sourced from reference TRBV14 and TRBJ2-5, is EAGVTQFPSHSVIEKGQTVTLRCDPISGHDNLYWYRRVMGKEIKFLLHFVKESKQDESGMPNNRFLAERTGGTYSTLKVQPAELEDSGVYFCASSQGTGVIQETQYFGPGTRLLVL.

The CDR3 protein is CATRGRFSTDTQYF. CDR3 coding DNA: TGTGCCACCCGGGGACGCTTTAGCACAGATACGCAGTATTTT. This chain links TRBV27 with TRBJ2-3; D is tentatively TRBD1 or TRBD2 (5 bases each). The V gene's germline CDR1 is MNHEY and CDR2 SMNVEV (reference sequence). The length of the CDR3 is 14 residues. Trimming removed 10 bases at V and 0 bases at J, with 14 bases between.

Points on this clonotype: One base away lies a much larger clone, so this may be a sequencing read error. The chain has TRBV29-1 and TRBJ2-7, with 15 bases identical to TRBD2. The trim removed 4 bases at V and 7 bases at J, leaving 5 bases unmatched. Germline CDR1 SQVTM, CDR2 ANQGSEA. This CDR3 has 14 residues. DNA for the CDR3: TGCAGCGTTGCGGGGACTAGCGGGAGGATTGAGCAGTACTTC. Amino acids: CSVAGTSGRIEQYF.

In this sample, this clonotype turned up many times. The gene calls are TRBV28 and TRBJ2-6; D remains ambiguous. CDR1 and CDR2 from the germline V gene are MDHEN and SYDVKM. The CDR3 spans 14 residues. V was shortened by 6 bases and J by 2 bases, with 8 bases between the two germline ends. Here the CDR3 reads CASRPRAGANVLTF. CDR3 DNA: TGTGCCAGCAGGCCCCGGGCTGGGGCCAACGTCCTGACTTTC.

The chain combines TRBV24-1 with TRBJ2-5; possible D gene TRBD1, 5 bases. Germline V gives CDR1 KGHDR, CDR2 SFDVKD. This CDR3 region has 12 residues. Trimming pared 5 bases from V and 11 bases from J, leaving 14 bases between. The CDR3 DNA is TGTGCCACCAGTGTGTGGGGCAATGAGCAGTACTTC. It specifies CATSVWGNEQYF.

This clonotype has just a few counts. The chain is built from TRBV20-1 and TRBJ2-1, with TRBD2 matching over 12 bases. The junction had 16 bases not matched to a gene; V was cut back by 3 bases and J by 1 base. CDR1 DFQATT and CDR2 SNEGSKA come from the germline V gene (reference sequence). The CDR3 runs 20 residues. The DNA for the CDR3 is TGCAGTGCTAGGGATGCTAGCGGGAGGGCCAGGATAAGTTCCTACAATGAGCAGTTCTTC. Encoded protein: CSARDASGRARISSYNEQFF.

The gene calls are TRBV7-3 and TRBJ2-3, with 11 positions matching TRBD2. CDR1 is SGHTA and CDR2 is FQGTGA in the germline V gene. The CDR3 sequence is 16 residues long. V trimming: 2 bases; J trimming: 4 bases; junction bases outside the gene matches: 5. As DNA, the CDR3 is TGTGCCAGCAGCTTATTCCTAGCGGGAGGCCCAGATACGCAGTATTTT. Translating gives CASSLFLAGGPDTQYF.

The chain has TRBV20-1 and TRBJ2-5; 9 bases align to TRBD2. The length of the CDR3 is 16 residues. Germline assignment: CDR1 DFQATT and CDR2 SNEGSKA (reference sequence). With V trimmed by 0 bases and J by 11 bases, 16 bases remained unmatched. The CDR3 is CSARDPGGRASNEQYF. The CDR3, as DNA: TGCAGTGCTAGAGATCCCGGCGGGAGGGCCAGTAATGAGCAGTACTTC.